This T cell receptor beta chain was sequenced in a study of blood T cell repertoires in COVID-19 (dated by TCRdb to the early 2020s). Describing the broader study: The collaborator samples originated in the United States, Italy and Spain and spanned the acute and convalescent phases of COVID-19. The prospective study material was composed of cDNA or gDNA derived from T cells, B-cell-depleted T cells, or PBMCs. The repertoires were released in a freely available public database meant as a resource for research on the immune response to SARS-CoV-2. Where HLA class I and class II types were available, the types were taken from metadata supplied by the sample provider, not from assay-based typing. The sample metadata nearly always contained a de-identified subject ID, COVID-19 status, age in years and sex. Subjects who had been exposed to COVID-19, were actively infected with it, or had recovered from it provided the deeply sampled blood TCRbeta repertoires that made up the dataset. The samples were drawn from two sources: the first 160 participants of the ongoing ImmuneRACE study, and 1,254 subjects contributed by 6 global collaborators.

From the cysteine through the phenylalanine, the CDR3 covers 16 amino acids. Of all the DNA, just the CDR3 is kept, 48 bases in frame from base 1. V is trimmed back by 1 base and J by 0 bases, and the junction contains 1 base that no gene match accounts for. Per the germline V gene (reference sequence), MNHEY is the CDR1 and SMNVEV is the CDR2. As concerns this clone: Its antigen remains undetermined. Qualities for individual bases were not recorded, and no much larger clone is one base off.

Summary of the overall study and its limitations: Clinical and demographic metadata were provided uncurated, with the amount varying by source and participant.

The immunoSEQ Assay, a bias-controlled multiplex PCR, was used to amplify TCRbeta CDR3 regions from genomic DNA. The authors' analysis ran thus. The number of nucleated cells in each sample was estimated by amplification of reference gene primers within the assay. To quantify the absolute abundance of each unique TCRbeta CDR3 rearrangement, sequence reads were collapsed and filtered. Productive Simpson clonality was computed per sample as the square root of Simpson's diversity index over productive rearrangements. The clones in this table, taken by TCRdb from immuneACCESS, are in-frame only. Not every clone is retained; where verified, under half of the shortfall comes from an unresolved V gene, and the cause of the rest is unknown. D and trimming were read from the DNA, whereas the V and J calls and clone size are those reported in that table. The sample includes under 12,000 clones, with 88% observed a single time. The ten biggest clones cover approximately 5% of the sample.

Each collaborating institution followed its own protocols to collect whole blood in K2EDTA tubes. Collaborator samples were shipped for TCRbeta analysis as frozen whole blood, isolated PBMCs, or DNA extracted from either sample type. Input material: peripheral blood. This receptor was taken from a human donor in a cohort sampled during active COVID-19. The V and J segments used are TRBV27 and TRBJ2-2; 8 central nucleotides agree with TRBD2. The encoded CDR3 is CASSLYGGANTGELFF. In nucleotide form, the sequence is TGTGCCAGCAGTTTATACGGGGGGGCGAACACCGGGGAGCTGTTTTTT.